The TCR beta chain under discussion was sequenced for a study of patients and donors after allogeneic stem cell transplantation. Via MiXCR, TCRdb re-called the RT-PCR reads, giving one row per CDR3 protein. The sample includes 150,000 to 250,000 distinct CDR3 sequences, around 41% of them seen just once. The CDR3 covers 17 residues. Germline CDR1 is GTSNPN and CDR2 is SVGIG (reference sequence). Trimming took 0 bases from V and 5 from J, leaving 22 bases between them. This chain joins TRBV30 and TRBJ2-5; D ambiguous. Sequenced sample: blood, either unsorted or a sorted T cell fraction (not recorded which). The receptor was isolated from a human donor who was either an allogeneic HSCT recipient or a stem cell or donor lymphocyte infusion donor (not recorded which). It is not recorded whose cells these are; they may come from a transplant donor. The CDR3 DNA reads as TGTGCCTGGAGTGTACTCCGCATGGGTTCTGTAAGGGAGACCCAGTACTTC. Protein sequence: CAWSVLRMGSVRETQYF.